This TCR beta chain derives from a study of identical twins. The CDR3 runs 14 residues. With 10 bases removed from V and 1 base from J, the gap between germline ends came to 14 bases. Germline V gene sequence: CDR1 ENHRY, CDR2 SYGVKD. Template switching created a universal primer site, and the cDNA included unique molecular identifiers. TCRdb re-derived calls from the 5' RACE reads in MiXCR, one entry per CDR3 protein. The sample contains roughly 1,500,000 distinct CDR3 sequences, around 33% of which appear only once. The TCR originated in a newborn girl in good health. V and J are TRBV10-3 and TRBJ2-1; the D gene is possibly TRBD2 (7 bases). Source material: cord blood. CDR3 sequence: CATQGGESYNEQFF. As DNA, the CDR3 is TGTGCCACCCAAGGGGGGGAATCCTACAATGAGCAGTTCTTC.